A selection of T cell receptor beta chains follows, all from one sample in a study of blood T cell repertoires in COVID-19. Assay used: immunoSEQ multiplex PCR; TCRdb lists only in-frame clones, some missing. The repertoire has roughly 290,000 clones, approximately 85% of them found once; the top ten carry around 2.1%. Material for sequencing was PBMCs or T cells enriched from blood (not recorded which). The source is a man in his thirties or forties who had recovered from COVID-19. Each CDR3 is given with its conserved first and last residue. D genes are given only for firm matches. Where a row states a size, it is once, few, many or the class of an expanded clone; other rows omit it.

abundance	v_gene	j_gene	d_gene	CDR3aa	CDR3nt
-	TRBV29-1	TRBJ1-1	-	CSVAGENTEAFF	TGCAGCGTTGCCGGGGAGAACACTGAAGCTTTCTTT
-	TRBV15	TRBJ1-2	-	CATSRAGFGYTF	TGTGCCACCAGCAGAGCAGGGTTTGGCTACACCTTC
-	TRBV12-3/TRBV12-4	TRBJ2-5	TRBD1	CASRVTGEETQYF	TGTGCCAGCAGAGTGACAGGGGAAGAGACCCAGTACTTC
-	TRBV2	TRBJ1-2	TRBD1	CASSEETGGGYGYTF	TGTGCCAGCAGTGAAGAGACAGGGGGCGGCTATGGCTACACCTTC
-	TRBV6-5	TRBJ1-2	-	CAITQRGGGNYGYTF	TGTGCTATAACTCAAAGGGGGGGAGGCAACTATGGCTACACCTTC
-	TRBV6-1	TRBJ2-3	TRBD1	CASSELGQALRTDTQYF	TGTGCCAGCAGTGAACTGGGACAGGCGTTGAGGACAGATACGCAGTATTTT
-	TRBV29-1	TRBJ1-1	TRBD1	CSVDSGQKAFF	TGCAGCGTTGACTCGGGACAGAAAGCTTTCTTT
-	TRBV5-1	TRBJ2-1	-	CASSLLTDSFYNEQFF	TGCGCCAGCAGCTTGCTAACTGACAGTTTTTACAATGAGCAGTTCTTC
few	TRBV3-1/TRBV3-2	TRBJ2-3	-	CASSQGYPGQGDTQYF	TGTGCCAGCAGCCAAGGGTACCCGGGCCAGGGCGATACGCAGTATTTT
-	TRBV12-5	TRBJ1-3	TRBD1	CASGLRKGQASGNTIYF	TGTGCTAGTGGTTTGAGGAAGGGACAGGCCTCTGGAAACACCATATATTTT
-	TRBV6-5	TRBJ1-2	-	CASARANYGYTF	TGTGCCAGCGCGCGTGCTAACTATGGCTACACCTTC
-	TRBV6-5	TRBJ2-4	-	CASSYSREAKNIQYF	TGTGCCAGCAGTTACTCGAGGGAAGCCAAAAACATTCAGTACTTC
-	TRBV3-1/TRBV3-2	TRBJ2-1	TRBD1	CASSPQGWRNEQFF	TGTGCCAGCAGCCCACAGGGGTGGCGGAATGAGCAGTTCTTC
many	TRBV3-1/TRBV3-2	TRBJ1-6	-	CASSPESIGSSPLHF	TGTGCCAGCAGCCCCGAATCTATTGGTAGTTCACCCCTCCACTTT
-	TRBV11-2	TRBJ2-5	TRBD2	CASSLGLSGGAQETQYF	TGTGCCAGCAGCTTAGGCCTTAGCGGGGGGGCACAAGAGACCCAGTACTTC
-	TRBV7-9	TRBJ1-6	-	CASSLGVRDSPLHF	TGTGCCAGCAGCTTAGGGGTGCGGGATTCACCCCTCCACTTT
-	TRBV29-1	TRBJ2-1	-	CSVEVQAASSYNEQFF	TGCAGCGTTGAAGTACAGGCCGCGAGCTCCTACAATGAGCAGTTCTTC
-	TRBV19	TRBJ2-4	TRBD1	CASGGQGALQYF	TGTGCCAGTGGAGGACAGGGGGCTCTTCAGTACTTC
-	TRBV5-1	TRBJ2-1	TRBD2	CASSLSSGGYNEQFF	TGCGCCAGCAGCTTGTCTAGCGGGGGATACAATGAGCAGTTCTTC
once	TRBV2	TRBJ2-3	-	CASSEWHAVDTQYF	TGTGCCAGCAGTGAATGGCATGCCGTAGATACGCAGTATTTT
-	TRBV29-1	TRBJ1-1	-	CSVVAQGNTEAFF	TGCAGCGTTGTTGCTCAGGGGAACACTGAAGCTTTCTTT
-	TRBV7-9	TRBJ1-2	-	CASSLAHGVYGYTF	TGTGCCAGCAGCTTAGCGCACGGAGTCTATGGCTACACCTTC
-	TRBV29-1	TRBJ1-2	-	CSVGEGVNYGYTF	TGCAGCGTTGGGGAGGGGGTTAACTATGGCTACACCTTC
-	TRBV24-1	TRBJ1-5	TRBD1	CATSDLSNKTGTYQPQHF	TGTGCCACCAGTGATTTATCCAATAAGACAGGGACTTATCAGCCCCAGCATTTT
-	TRBV11-3	TRBJ1-1	-	CASSLNRDTEAFF	TGTGCCAGCAGCTTAAATCGGGACACTGAAGCTTTCTTT
-	TRBV7-8	TRBJ2-3	TRBD2	CASSGPRGVADTQYF	TGTGCCAGCAGCGGACCTCGGGGGGTGGCAGATACGCAGTATTTT
-	TRBV24-1	TRBJ2-2	TRBD2	CATSDVASGGLNTGELFF	TGTGCCACCAGTGATGTAGCTAGCGGGGGCCTGAACACCGGGGAGCTGTTTTTT
-	TRBV23-1	TRBJ1-5	-	CASDQPQHF	TGCGCCTCTGATCAGCCCCAGCATTTT
-	TRBV5-1	TRBJ1-2	TRBD1	CASSLTEDRENYGYTF	TGCGCCAGCAGCTTAACTGAGGACAGGGAAAACTATGGCTACACCTTC
-	TRBV9	TRBJ2-5	TRBD2	CASSSGTLQETQYF	TGTGCCAGCAGCAGCGGGACTTTACAAGAGACCCAGTACTTC
-	TRBV2	TRBJ2-1	-	CASSRVGEQFF	TGTGCCAGCAGCAGGGTCGGTGAGCAGTTCTTC
-	TRBV7-9	TRBJ1-4	-	CATAAGSNEKLFF	TGTGCCACGGCGGCCGGTTCTAATGAAAAACTGTTTTTT
-	TRBV5-4	TRBJ1-2	TRBD1	CASSLIGGEYGYTF	TGTGCCAGCAGCTTGATAGGGGGCGAGTATGGCTACACCTTC
-	TRBV6-2/TRBV6-3	TRBJ2-5	TRBD2	CASSQTSAGRETQYF	TGTGCCAGCAGCCAGACTAGCGCGGGTAGGGAGACCCAGTACTTC
-	TRBV5-4	TRBJ2-2	TRBD1	CASSRQGGNTGELFF	TGTGCCAGCAGCCGACAGGGTGGGAACACCGGGGAGCTGTTTTTT
few	TRBV14	TRBJ1-2	-	CASSQGGSVVYGYTF	TGTGCCAGCAGCCAAGGGGGCAGTGTCGTCTATGGCTACACCTTC
-	TRBV4-3	TRBJ1-2	TRBD1	CASSQQPGQDVQCF	TGCGCCAGCAGCCAGCAACCGGGACAGGACGTTCAATGCTTC
-	TRBV19	TRBJ2-1	TRBD2	CASRNMGGKGEQFF	TGTGCCAGTAGGAACATGGGGGGGAAGGGTGAGCAGTTCTTC
-	TRBV12-5	TRBJ2-2	TRBD1	CASGSPTGLNTGELFF	TGTGCTAGTGGCTCCCCGACAGGGCTAAACACCGGGGAGCTGTTTTTT
-	TRBV27	TRBJ1-1	-	CASSLSLGGNTEAFF	TGTGCCAGCAGTTTATCACTGGGGGGGAACACTGAAGCTTTCTTT
-	TRBV2	TRBJ2-1	-	CASSEASPNEQFF	TGTGCCAGCAGTGAGGCTAGCCCCAATGAGCAGTTCTTC
-	TRBV6-1	TRBJ1-1	TRBD1	CASSDPGTVFEAFF	TGTGCCAGCAGTGACCCCGGGACAGTCTTTGAAGCTTTCTTT
-	TRBV4-2	TRBJ2-3	TRBD2	CASSRTGTTQGDTQYF	TGTGCCAGCAGCCGCACCGGGACTACCCAGGGAGATACGCAGTATTTT
-	TRBV7-2	TRBJ2-1	TRBD2	CASSLRLAGGGDEQFF	TGTGCCAGCAGCTTAAGGCTAGCGGGGGGGGGCGATGAGCAGTTCTTC
-	TRBV7-3	TRBJ2-3	TRBD2	CASSLNGGLATDTQYF	TGTGCCAGCAGCTTAAACGGGGGACTAGCTACAGATACGCAGTATTTT
-	TRBV24-1	TRBJ2-5	TRBD1	CATSDGDRGETQYF	TGTGCCACCAGTGATGGAGACAGGGGAGAGACCCAGTACTTC
-	TRBV7-2	TRBJ2-1	TRBD2	CASSPSGGAYNEQFF	TGTGCCAGCAGCCCAAGCGGGGGGGCCTACAATGAGCAGTTCTTC
-	TRBV9	TRBJ2-5	TRBD2	CASSRAGAQETQYF	TGTGCCAGCTCTCGAGCGGGGGCTCAAGAGACCCAGTACTTC
once	TRBV6-5	TRBJ2-1	-	CASNRDSPHNEQFF	TGTGCCAGCAACCGAGACAGCCCTCACAATGAGCAGTTCTTC
-	TRBV7-2	TRBJ2-5	TRBD2	CASSVSGGAWETQYF	TGTGCCAGCAGCGTTAGCGGGGGGGCGTGGGAGACCCAGTACTTC
-	TRBV20-1	TRBJ1-1	-	CSASQGYRTMNTEAFF	TGCAGTGCTAGTCAGGGGTACAGGACCATGAACACTGAAGCTTTCTTT
-	TRBV7-9	TRBJ2-5	TRBD1	CASSLGGQSQETQYF	TGTGCCAGCAGCTTAGGGGGACAGAGCCAAGAGACCCAGTACTTC
-	TRBV18	TRBJ2-7	-	CASSPRTSLIGGTEQYF	TGTGCCAGCTCACCCAGGACTTCTTTAATCGGTGGTACCGAGCAGTACTTC
-	TRBV6-5	TRBJ2-7	TRBD1	CASTVTGQHPQYF	TGTGCCAGCACTGTGACAGGGCAACATCCGCAGTACTTC
-	TRBV19	TRBJ1-2	TRBD1	CASSPQTGPYGYTF	TGTGCCAGTAGCCCCCAGACAGGGCCTTATGGCTACACCTTC
-	TRBV6-2/TRBV6-3	TRBJ1-5	-	CASSYSSGASQPQHF	TGTGCCAGCAGTTACTCTAGTGGGGCATCTCAGCCCCAGCATTTT
-	TRBV10-3	TRBJ2-1	TRBD2	CAIMSRGGRNEQFF	TGTGCCATCATGTCCCGGGGGGGCCGGAATGAGCAGTTCTTC
-	TRBV4-3	TRBJ1-5	-	CASSQVAGPGNQPQHF	TGCGCCAGCAGCCAGGTCGCGGGCCCCGGCAATCAGCCCCAGCATTTT
-	TRBV7-2	TRBJ2-6	-	CASRTSSGANVLTF	TGTGCCAGCAGAACCAGCTCTGGGGCCAACGTCCTGACTTTC